This T cell receptor beta chain was recovered during a study of T cell responses to AZD1222 COVID-19 vaccine. The CDR3 is made up of 11 amino acids. Germline V gives CDR1 SEHNR, CDR2 FQNEAQ (reference sequence). The germline V and J ends were trimmed by 1 base and 8 bases, with 5 bases remaining between them. Doses given second, at about 4 or about 12 weeks, were pooled. Method: immunoSEQ multiplex PCR; TCRdb's copy keeps in-frame clones and lacks some. Of fewer than 90,000 clones listed, about 90% are singletons. The source of this sequence is an adult who received the AZD1222 COVID-19 vaccine. Sequencing was performed on peripheral blood, taken 28 days after the second AZD1222 dose. V gene TRBV7-9 combines with J gene TRBJ1-2, with D unclear. The DNA for the CDR3 is TGTGCCAGCAGCTTAGGCTGGGGCTACACCTTC. It translates to CASSLGWGYTF.